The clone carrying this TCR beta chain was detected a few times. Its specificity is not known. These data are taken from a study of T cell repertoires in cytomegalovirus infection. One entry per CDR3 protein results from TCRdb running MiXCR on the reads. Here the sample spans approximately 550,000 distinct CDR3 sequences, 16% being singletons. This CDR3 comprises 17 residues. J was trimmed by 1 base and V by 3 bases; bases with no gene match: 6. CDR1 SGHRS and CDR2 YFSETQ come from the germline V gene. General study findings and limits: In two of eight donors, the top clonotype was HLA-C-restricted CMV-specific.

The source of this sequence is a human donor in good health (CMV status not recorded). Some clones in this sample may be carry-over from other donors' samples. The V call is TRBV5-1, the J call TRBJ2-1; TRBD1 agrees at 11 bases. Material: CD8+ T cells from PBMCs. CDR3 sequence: CASSWPGTGGSYNEQFF. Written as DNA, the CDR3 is TGCGCCAGCAGCTGGCCCGGGACAGGGGGATCCTACAATGAGCAGTTCTTC. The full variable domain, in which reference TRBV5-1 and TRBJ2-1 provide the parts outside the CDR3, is KAGVTQTPRYLIKTRGQQVTLSCSPISGHRSVSWYQQTPGQGLQFLFEYFSETQRNKGNFPGRFSGRQFSNSRSEMNVSTLELGDSALYLCASSWPGTGGSYNEQFFGPGTRLTVL.